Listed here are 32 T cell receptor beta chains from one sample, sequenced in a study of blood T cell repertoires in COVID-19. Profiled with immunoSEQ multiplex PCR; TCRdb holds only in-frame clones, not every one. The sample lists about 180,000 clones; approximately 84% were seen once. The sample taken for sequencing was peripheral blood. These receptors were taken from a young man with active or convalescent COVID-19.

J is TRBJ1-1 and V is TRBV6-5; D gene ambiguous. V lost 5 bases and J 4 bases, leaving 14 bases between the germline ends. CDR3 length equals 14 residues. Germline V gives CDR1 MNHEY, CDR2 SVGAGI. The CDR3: CASSLSSLSTEAFF. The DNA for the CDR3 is TGTGCCAGCAGTCTCTCGTCCCTGAGCACTGAAGCTTTCTTT.

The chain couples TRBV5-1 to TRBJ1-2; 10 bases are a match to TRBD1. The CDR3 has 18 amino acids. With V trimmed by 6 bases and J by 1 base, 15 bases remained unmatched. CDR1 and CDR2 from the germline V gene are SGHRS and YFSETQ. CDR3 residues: CASTINPGQGPINYGYTF. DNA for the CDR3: TGCGCCAGCACAATCAATCCGGGACAGGGGCCTATTAACTATGGCTACACCTTC.

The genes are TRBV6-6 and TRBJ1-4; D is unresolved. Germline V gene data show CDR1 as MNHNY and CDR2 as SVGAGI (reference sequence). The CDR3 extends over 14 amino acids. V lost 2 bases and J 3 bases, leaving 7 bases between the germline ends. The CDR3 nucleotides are TGTGCCAGCAGTTACGAGCGGGCTAATGAAAAACTGTTTTTT. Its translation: CASSYERANEKLFF.

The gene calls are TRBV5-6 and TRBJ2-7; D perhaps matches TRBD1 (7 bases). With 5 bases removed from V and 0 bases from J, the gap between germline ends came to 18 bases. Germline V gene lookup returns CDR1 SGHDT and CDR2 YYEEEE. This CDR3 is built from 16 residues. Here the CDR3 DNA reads TGTGCCAGCAGAACCGTCGGGACAGCGGGCTCCTACGAGCAGTACTTC. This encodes CASRTVGTAGSYEQYF. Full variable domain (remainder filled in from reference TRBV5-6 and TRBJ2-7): DAGVTQSPTHLIKTRGQQVTLRCSPKSGHDTVSWYQQALGQGPQFIFQYYEEEERQRGNFPDRFSGHQFPNYSSELNVNALLLGDSALYLCASRTVGTAGSYEQYFGPGTRLTVT.

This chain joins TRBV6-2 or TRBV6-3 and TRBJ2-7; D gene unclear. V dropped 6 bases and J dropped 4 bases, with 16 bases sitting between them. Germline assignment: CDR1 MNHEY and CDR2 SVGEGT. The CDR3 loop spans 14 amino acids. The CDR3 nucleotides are TGTGCCAGCAGCTCGCCCCCCGAGCTATACGAGCAGTACTTC. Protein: CASSSPPELYEQYF.

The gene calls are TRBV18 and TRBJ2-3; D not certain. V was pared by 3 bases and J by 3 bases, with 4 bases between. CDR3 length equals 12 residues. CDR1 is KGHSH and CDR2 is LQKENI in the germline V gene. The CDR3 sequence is CASSPGTDTQYF. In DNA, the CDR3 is TGTGCCAGCTCACCCGGTACAGATACGCAGTATTTT.

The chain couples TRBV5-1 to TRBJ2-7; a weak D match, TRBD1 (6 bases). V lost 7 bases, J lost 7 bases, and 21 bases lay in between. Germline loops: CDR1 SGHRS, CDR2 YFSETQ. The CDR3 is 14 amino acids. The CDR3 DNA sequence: TGCGCCAGCGCCTTCCCGGGACAAAGGCGAGAGCAGTACTTC. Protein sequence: CASAFPGQRREQYF.

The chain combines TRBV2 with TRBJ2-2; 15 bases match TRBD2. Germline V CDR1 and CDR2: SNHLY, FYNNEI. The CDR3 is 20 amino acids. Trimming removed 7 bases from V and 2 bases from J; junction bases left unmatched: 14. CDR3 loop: CASKTWGLAGGLINTGELFF. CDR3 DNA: TGTGCCAGCAAGACCTGGGGACTAGCGGGGGGCCTCATAAACACCGGGGAGCTGTTTTTT. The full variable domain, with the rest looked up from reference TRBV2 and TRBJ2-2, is EPEVTQTPSHQVTQMGQEVILRCVPISNHLYFYWYRQILGQKVEFLVSFYNNEISEKSEIFDDQFSVERPDGSNFTLKIRSTKLEDSAMYFCASKTWGLAGGLINTGELFFGEGSRLTVL.

The CDR3 protein is CASSRLLTGAGNTIYF. CDR3 DNA sequence: TGTGCCAGCAGTCGCTTGCTGACAGGGGCGGGAAACACCATATATTTT. V gene TRBV2 combines with J gene TRBJ1-3, with TRBD1 matching 8 bases. The trim removed 5 bases at V and 4 bases at J, leaving 10 bases unmatched. Germline CDR1 reads SNHLY; CDR2 reads FYNNEI. This CDR3 has 16 amino acids.

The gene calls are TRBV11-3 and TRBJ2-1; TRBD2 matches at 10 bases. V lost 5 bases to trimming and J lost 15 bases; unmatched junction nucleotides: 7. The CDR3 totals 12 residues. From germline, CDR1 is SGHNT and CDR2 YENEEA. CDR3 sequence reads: CASSAIAGGLFF. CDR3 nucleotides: TGTGCCAGCAGCGCCATAGCGGGAGGTCTGTTCTTC.

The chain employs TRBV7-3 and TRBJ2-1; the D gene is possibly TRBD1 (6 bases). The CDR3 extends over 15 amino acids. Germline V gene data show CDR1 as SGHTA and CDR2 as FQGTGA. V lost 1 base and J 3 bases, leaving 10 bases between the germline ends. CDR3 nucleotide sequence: TGTGCCAGCAGCTTAATGGGGGCAGTCTACAATGAGCAGTTCTTC. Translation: CASSLMGAVYNEQFF.

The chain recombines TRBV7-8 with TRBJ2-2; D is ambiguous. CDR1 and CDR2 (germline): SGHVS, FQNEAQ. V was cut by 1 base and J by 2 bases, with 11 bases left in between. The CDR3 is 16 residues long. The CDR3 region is CASSLGRRLNTGELFF. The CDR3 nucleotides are TGTGCCAGCAGCTTAGGGCGGCGCCTTAACACCGGGGAGCTGTTTTTT.

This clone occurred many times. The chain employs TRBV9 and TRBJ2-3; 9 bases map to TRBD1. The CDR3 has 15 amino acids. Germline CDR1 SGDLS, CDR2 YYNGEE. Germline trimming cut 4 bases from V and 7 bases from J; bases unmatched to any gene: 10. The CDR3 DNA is TGTGCCAGCAGCATTTTGCCGGGACAGGGATATACGCAGTATTTT. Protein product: CASSILPGQGYTQYF.

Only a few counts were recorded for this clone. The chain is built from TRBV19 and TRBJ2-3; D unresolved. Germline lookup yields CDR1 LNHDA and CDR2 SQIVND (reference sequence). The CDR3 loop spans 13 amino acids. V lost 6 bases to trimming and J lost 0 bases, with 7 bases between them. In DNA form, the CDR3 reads TGTGCCAGTAGGGCAATTAGCACAGATACGCAGTATTTT. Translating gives CASRAISTDTQYF. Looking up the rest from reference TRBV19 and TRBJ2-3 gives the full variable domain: DGGITQSPKYLFRKEGQNVTLSCEQNLNHDAMYWYRQDPGQGLRLIYYSQIVNDFQKGDIAEGYSVSREKKESFPLTVTSAQKNPTAFYLCASRAISTDTQYFGPGTRLTVL.

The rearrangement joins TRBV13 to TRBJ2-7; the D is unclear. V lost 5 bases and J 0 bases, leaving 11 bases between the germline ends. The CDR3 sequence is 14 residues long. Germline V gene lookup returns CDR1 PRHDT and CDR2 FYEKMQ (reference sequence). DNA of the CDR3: TGTGCCAGCAGCCTCCAGACGGGCTCCTACGAGCAGTACTTC. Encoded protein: CASSLQTGSYEQYF. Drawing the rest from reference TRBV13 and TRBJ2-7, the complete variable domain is AAGVIQSPRHLIKEKRETATLKCYPIPRHDTVYWYQQGPGQDPQFLISFYEKMQSDKGSIPDRFSAQQFSDYHSELNMSSLELGDSALYFCASSLQTGSYEQYFGPGTRLTVT.

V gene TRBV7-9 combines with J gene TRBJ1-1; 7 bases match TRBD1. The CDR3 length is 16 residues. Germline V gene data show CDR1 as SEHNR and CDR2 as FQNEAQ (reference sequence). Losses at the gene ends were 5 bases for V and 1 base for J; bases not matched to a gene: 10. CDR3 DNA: TGTGCCAGCAGCCAAAAAGGGACAGCCAGGAACACTGAAGCTTTCTTT. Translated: CASSQKGTARNTEAFF.

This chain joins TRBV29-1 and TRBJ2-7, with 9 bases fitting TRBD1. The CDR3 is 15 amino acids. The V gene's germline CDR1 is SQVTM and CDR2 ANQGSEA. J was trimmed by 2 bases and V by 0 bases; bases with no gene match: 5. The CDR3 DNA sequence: TGCAGCGTTGAAGAAGTTGACAGGGGGACCTACGAGCAGTACTTC. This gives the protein CSVEEVDRGTYEQYF.

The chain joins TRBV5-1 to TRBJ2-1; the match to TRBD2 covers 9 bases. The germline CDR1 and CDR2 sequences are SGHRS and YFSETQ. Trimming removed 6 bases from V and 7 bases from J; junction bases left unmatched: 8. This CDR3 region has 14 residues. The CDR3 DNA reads TGCGCCAGCACGGCGGGGGGGCTCGCGAATGAGCAGTTCTTC. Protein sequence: CASTAGGLANEQFF. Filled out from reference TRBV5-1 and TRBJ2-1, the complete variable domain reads KAGVTQTPRYLIKTRGQQVTLSCSPISGHRSVSWYQQTPGQGLQFLFEYFSETQRNKGNFPGRFSGRQFSNSRSEMNVSTLELGDSALYLCASTAGGLANEQFFGPGTRLTVL.

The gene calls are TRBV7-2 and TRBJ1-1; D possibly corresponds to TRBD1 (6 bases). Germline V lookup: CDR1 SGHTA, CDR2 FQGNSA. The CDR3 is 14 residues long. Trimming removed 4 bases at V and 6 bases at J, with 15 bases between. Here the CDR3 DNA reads TGTGCCAGCAGCTCCGACAGGCCCCCAGCTGAAGCTTTCTTT. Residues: CASSSDRPPAEAFF.

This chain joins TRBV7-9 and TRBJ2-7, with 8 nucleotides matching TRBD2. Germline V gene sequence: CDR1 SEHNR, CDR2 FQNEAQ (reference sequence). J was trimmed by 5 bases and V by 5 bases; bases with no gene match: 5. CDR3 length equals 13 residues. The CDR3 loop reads CASSPGLGDEQYF. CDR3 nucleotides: TGTGCCAGCAGCCCGGGACTAGGAGACGAGCAGTACTTC. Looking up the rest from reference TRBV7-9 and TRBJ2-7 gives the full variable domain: DTGVSQNPRHKITKRGQNVTFRCDPISEHNRLYWYRQTLGQGPEFLTYFQNEAQLEKSRLLSDRFSAERPKGSFSTLEIQRTEQGDSAMYLCASSPGLGDEQYFGPGTRLTVT.

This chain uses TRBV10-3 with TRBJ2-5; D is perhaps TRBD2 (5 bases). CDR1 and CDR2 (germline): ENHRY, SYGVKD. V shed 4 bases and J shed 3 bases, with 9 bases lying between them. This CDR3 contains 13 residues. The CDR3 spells CAISGLAEETQYF. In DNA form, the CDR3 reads TGTGCCATCAGTGGGCTAGCCGAAGAGACCCAGTACTTC.

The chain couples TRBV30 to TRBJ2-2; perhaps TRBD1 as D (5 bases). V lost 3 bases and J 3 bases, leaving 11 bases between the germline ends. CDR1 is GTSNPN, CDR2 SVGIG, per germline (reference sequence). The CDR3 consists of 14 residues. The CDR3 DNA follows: TGTGCCTGGAGGATCAGGGTGGACACCGGGGAGCTGTTTTTT. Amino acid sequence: CAWRIRVDTGELFF. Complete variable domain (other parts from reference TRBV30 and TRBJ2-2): SQTIHQWPATLVQPVGSPLSLECTVEGTSNPNLYWYRQAAGRGLQLLFYSVGIGQISSEVPQNLSASRPQDRQFILSSKKLLLSDSGFYLCAWRIRVDTGELFFGEGSRLTVL.

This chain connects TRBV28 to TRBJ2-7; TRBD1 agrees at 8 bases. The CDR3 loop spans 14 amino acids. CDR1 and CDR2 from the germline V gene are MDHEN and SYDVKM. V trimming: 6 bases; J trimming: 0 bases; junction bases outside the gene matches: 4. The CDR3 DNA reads TGTGCCAGCAGAAGGACAGGGTACTCCTACGAGCAGTACTTC. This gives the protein CASRRTGYSYEQYF. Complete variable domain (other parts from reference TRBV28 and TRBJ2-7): DVKVTQSSRYLVKRTGEKVFLECVQDMDHENMFWYRQDPGLGLRLIYFSYDVKMKEKGDIPEGYSVSREKKERFSLILESASTNQTSMYLCASRRTGYSYEQYFGPGTRLTVT.

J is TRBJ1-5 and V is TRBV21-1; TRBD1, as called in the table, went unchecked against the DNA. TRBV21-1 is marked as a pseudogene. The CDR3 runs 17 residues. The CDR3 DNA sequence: TGTGCCAGCAGCAAGGGACAGGGGAGATTAGGCAATCAGCCCCAGCATTTT. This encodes CASSKGQGRLGNQPQHF.

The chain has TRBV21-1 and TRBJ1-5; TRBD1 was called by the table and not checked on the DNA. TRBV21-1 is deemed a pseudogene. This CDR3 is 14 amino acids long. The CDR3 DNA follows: TGTGCCAGCAGCAAAGCAGGGGATAATCAGCCCCAGCATTTT. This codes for CASSKAGDNQPQHF.

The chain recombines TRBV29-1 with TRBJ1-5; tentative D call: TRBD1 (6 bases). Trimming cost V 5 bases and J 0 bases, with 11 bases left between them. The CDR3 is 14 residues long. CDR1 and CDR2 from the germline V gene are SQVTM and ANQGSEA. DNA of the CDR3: TGCAGCGTTTTAACAGGGATTAGCAATCAGCCCCAGCATTTT. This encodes CSVLTGISNQPQHF.

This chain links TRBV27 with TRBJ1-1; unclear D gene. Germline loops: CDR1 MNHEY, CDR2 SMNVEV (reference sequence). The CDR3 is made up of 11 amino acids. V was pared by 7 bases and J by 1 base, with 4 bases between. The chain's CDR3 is CASMRNTEAFF. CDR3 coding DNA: TGTGCCAGCATGAGGAACACTGAAGCTTTCTTT.

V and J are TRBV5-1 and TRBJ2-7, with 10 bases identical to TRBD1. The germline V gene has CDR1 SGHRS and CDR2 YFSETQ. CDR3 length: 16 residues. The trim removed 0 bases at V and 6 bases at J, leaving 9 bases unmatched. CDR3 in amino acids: CASSLGQRQGAREQYF. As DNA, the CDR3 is TGCGCCAGCAGCTTGGGACAAAGACAGGGGGCTCGCGAGCAGTACTTC.

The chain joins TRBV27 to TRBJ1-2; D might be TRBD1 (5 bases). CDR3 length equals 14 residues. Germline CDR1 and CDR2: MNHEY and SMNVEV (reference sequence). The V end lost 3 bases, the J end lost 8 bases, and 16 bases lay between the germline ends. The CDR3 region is CASSFSFQGKGYTF. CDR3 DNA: TGTGCCAGCAGTTTCTCTTTCCAGGGAAAGGGCTACACCTTC.

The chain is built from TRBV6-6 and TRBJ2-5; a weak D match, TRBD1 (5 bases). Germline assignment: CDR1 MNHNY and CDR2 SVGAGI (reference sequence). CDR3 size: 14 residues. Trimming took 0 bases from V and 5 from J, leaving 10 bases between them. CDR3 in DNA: TGTGCCAGCAGTTACTCCGGTAGGGGCGAGACCCAGTACTTC. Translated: CASSYSGRGETQYF.

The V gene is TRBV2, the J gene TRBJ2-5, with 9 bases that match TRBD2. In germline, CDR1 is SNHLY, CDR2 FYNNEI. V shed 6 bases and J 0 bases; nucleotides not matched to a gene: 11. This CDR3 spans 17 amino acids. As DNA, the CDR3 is TGTGCCAGCAGAAGGGGGAGGTCTAGCGGGAACCAAGAGACCCAGTACTTC. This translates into CASRRGRSSGNQETQYF.

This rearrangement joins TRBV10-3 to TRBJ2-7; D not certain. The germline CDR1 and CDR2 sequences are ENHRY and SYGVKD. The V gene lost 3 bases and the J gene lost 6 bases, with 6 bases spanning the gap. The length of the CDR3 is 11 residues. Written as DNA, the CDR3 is TGTGCCATCAGTGAATATAGCGAGCAGTACTTC. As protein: CAISEYSEQYF.